Detailed here is one TCR beta chain. Seattle patients were enrolled during active infection and followed longitudinally. CDR3 size: 19 residues. V dropped 4 bases and J dropped 0; count of bases not matched to a gene: 16. The germline V gene encodes CDR1 SGHNT and CDR2 YYREEE (reference sequence). The sample originates from a study of blood T cell repertoires in COVID-19. Only in-frame clones appear in the TCRdb table, and some are missing; sequencing was by immunoSEQ multiplex PCR. Counted here are over 150,000 clones, 70% to 90% occurring once; the ten biggest clones make up less than 0.7%. The V call is TRBV5-4, the J call TRBJ2-3, with 8 positions matching TRBD2. This sequence was found in a man in his fifties or sixties with COVID-19, enrolled during active disease. Sequencing was performed on peripheral blood. CDR3 nucleotides: TGTGCCAGCAGCCCCTTTGGATTAGCGGGAATATTCAGCACAGATACGCAGTATTTT. Translated: CASSPFGLAGIFSTDTQYF.